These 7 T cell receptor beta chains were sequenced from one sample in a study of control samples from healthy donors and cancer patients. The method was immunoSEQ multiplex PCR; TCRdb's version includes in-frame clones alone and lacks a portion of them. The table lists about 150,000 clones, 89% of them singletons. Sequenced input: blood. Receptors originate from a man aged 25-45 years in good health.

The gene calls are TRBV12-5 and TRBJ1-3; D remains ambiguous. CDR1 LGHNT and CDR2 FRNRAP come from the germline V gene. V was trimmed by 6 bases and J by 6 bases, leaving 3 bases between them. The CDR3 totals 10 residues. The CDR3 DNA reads TGTGCTAGTGGCCAAAACACCATATATTTT. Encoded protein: CASGQNTIYF.

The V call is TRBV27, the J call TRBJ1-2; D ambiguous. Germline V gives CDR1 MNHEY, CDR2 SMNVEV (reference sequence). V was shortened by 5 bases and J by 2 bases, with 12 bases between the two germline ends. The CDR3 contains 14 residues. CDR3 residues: CASSLGGGNYGYTF. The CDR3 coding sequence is TGTGCCAGCAGTCTAGGAGGCGGAAACTATGGCTACACCTTC.

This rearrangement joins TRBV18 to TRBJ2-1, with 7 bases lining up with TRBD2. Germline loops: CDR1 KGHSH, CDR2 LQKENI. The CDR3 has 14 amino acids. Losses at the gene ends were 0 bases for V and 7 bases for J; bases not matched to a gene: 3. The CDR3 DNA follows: TGTGCCAGCTCACCACCCCTAGCGGCAAATGAGCAGTTCTTC. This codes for CASSPPLAANEQFF.

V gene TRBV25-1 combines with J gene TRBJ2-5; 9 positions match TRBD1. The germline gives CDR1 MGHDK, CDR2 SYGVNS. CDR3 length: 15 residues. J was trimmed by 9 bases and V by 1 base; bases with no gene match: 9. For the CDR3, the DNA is TGTGCCAGCAGTGAATTAGGACAGGGGATAAGTCCCCAGTACTTC. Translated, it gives CASSELGQGISPQYF.

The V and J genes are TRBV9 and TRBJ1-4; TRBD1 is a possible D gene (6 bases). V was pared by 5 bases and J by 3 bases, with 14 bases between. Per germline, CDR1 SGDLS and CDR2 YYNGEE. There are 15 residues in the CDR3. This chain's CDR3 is CASSGRGTPNEKLFF. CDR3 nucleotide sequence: TGTGCCAGCAGTGGCCGGGGGACACCTAATGAAAAACTGTTTTTT.

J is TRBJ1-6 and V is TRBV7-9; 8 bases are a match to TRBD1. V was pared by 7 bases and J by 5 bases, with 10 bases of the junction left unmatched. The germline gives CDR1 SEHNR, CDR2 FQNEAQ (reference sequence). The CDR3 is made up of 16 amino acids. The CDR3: CASIYPTGDDNSPLHF. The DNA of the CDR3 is TGTGCCAGCATTTACCCGACAGGGGACGATAATTCACCCCTCCACTTT.

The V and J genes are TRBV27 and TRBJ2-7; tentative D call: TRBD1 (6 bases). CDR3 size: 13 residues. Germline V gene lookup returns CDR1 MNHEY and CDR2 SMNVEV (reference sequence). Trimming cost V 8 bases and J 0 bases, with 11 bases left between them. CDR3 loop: CASYRVGSYEQYF. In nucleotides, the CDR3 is TGTGCCAGCTACAGGGTGGGCTCCTACGAGCAGTACTTC.